The 17 T cell receptor beta chains reported below all come from one sample, sequenced in a study of T cell changes during pregnancy in multiple sclerosis. Sequencing was performed with immunoSEQ multiplex PCR; in TCRdb, only in-frame clones are kept and a portion is missing. The sample yields 36,000 or so clones, 70% to 90% seen once. The sequencing here drew on CD4+ T cells from peripheral blood mononuclear cells, taken in the first trimester of pregnancy. The origin of the receptors is a female donor with multiple sclerosis, enrolled in a pregnancy study.

This chain connects TRBV28 to TRBJ2-1, with 14 bases fitting TRBD2. In germline, CDR1 is MDHEN, CDR2 SYDVKM. With V trimmed by 5 bases and J by 3 bases, 6 bases remained unmatched. The CDR3 consists of 17 residues. Here the CDR3 reads CASSAGLAGANYNEQFF. The CDR3 DNA is TGTGCCAGCAGTGCGGGACTAGCGGGAGCAAACTACAATGAGCAGTTCTTC.

The chain uses TRBV27 and TRBJ1-1; D may be TRBD1 (5 bases). The V end was cut by 5 bases, the J end by 0 bases, with 13 bases between. Germline CDR1 reads MNHEY; CDR2 reads SMNVEV (reference sequence). The CDR3 loop spans 15 amino acids. The CDR3 DNA reads TGTGCCAGCAGTCCCCCCCTAGGGGTGAACACTGAAGCTTTCTTT. Its translation is CASSPPLGVNTEAFF.

J is TRBJ1-1 and V is TRBV7-6, with D uncertain. The CDR3 covers 14 residues. CDR1 is SGHVS and CDR2 is FNYEAQ in the germline V gene. The V and J ends lost 1 base and 2 bases respectively, with 8 bases between them. The CDR3 DNA follows: TGTGCCAGCAGCTTAGGCGGCTCTAACACTGAAGCTTTCTTT. Protein sequence: CASSLGGSNTEAFF.

V and J are TRBV15 and TRBJ2-1; TRBD2 is a possible D gene (6 bases). The CDR3 is 17 residues long. The germline V gene encodes CDR1 LNHNV and CDR2 YYDKDF (reference sequence). V was pared by 5 bases and J by 7 bases, with 24 bases between. CDR3 nucleotide sequence: TGTGCCACCAGCCCCAGGGCCCCCCCCACTAGCTCTAATGAGCAGTTCTTC. Translated: CATSPRAPPTSSNEQFF.

The CDR3 region has the DNA TGTGCCAGCAGTGAATGGGGACGGGGAGGTCGGGAGACCCAGTACTTC. Its translation is CASSEWGRGGRETQYF. The V call is TRBV6-1, the J call TRBJ2-5; maybe TRBD2 (6 bases). Trimming stripped 2 bases from V and 5 bases from J, with 18 bases between. This CDR3 is 16 amino acids long. Germline values: CDR1 MNHNS, CDR2 SASEGT.

This clone was seen once. The CDR3 coding sequence is TGTGCCAGTAGTATCTTCGGACAGAACTACGAGCAGTACTTC. Translating it yields CASSIFGQNYEQYF. The V and J genes are TRBV19 and TRBJ2-7; a possible D gene is TRBD1 (6 bases). Germline V CDR1 and CDR2: LNHDA, SQIVND (reference sequence). Trimming shortened V by 3 bases and J by 3 bases, and 12 bases separated the two germline ends. The CDR3 loop spans 14 amino acids.

V usage is TRBV2 and J usage is TRBJ2-1, with 15 bases lining up with TRBD2. V was pared by 6 bases and J by 13 bases, with 16 bases of the junction left unmatched. CDR1 is SNHLY, CDR2 FYNNEI, per germline. The CDR3 runs 17 residues. The DNA of the CDR3 is TGTGCCAGCAGCGACCGGGATCACGGACTAGCGGGGGGGGACCAGTTCTTC. Encoded protein: CASSDRDHGLAGGDQFF.

The genes are TRBV27 and TRBJ2-2; 14 bases agree with TRBD2. The germline CDR1 and CDR2 sequences are MNHEY and SMNVEV (reference sequence). This CDR3 spans 18 amino acids. V gave up 3 bases and J gave up 5 bases; unmatched junction bases: 8. The CDR3, as DNA: TGTGCCAGCAGTTTGCGAGGACTAGCGGGGGGTATTACCGGGGAGCTGTTTTTT. Its protein product is CASSLRGLAGGITGELFF.

This sequence joins TRBV6-1 and TRBJ2-1; 10 bases are a match to TRBD2. Germline trimming cut 4 bases from V and 8 bases from J; bases unmatched to any gene: 14. CDR1 is MNHNS, CDR2 SASEGT, per germline. The CDR3 covers 17 residues. Here the CDR3 reads CASSGASKRGGVYEQFF. For the CDR3, the DNA is TGTGCCAGCAGTGGGGCAAGTAAGCGGGGGGGCGTTTATGAGCAGTTCTTC.

The chain links TRBV6-5 to TRBJ2-2; D remains ambiguous. The CDR3 runs 13 residues. The germline gives CDR1 MNHEY, CDR2 SVGAGI. The ends were cut back, 6 bases at V and 7 bases at J, with 12 bases in the middle. CDR3 amino acids: CASRSRRNGELFF. CDR3 DNA: TGTGCCAGCAGGTCGAGGCGGAACGGGGAGCTGTTTTTT.

This rearrangement joins TRBV15 to TRBJ2-2; 14 nucleotides agree with TRBD2. V lost 2 bases, J lost 7 bases, and 3 bases stayed unmatched. The CDR3 extends over 16 amino acids. CDR1 and CDR2 (germline): LNHNV, YYDKDF (reference sequence). The CDR3 here is CATSRRGTSGSGELFF. The CDR3 coding sequence is TGTGCCACCAGCAGACGAGGGACTAGCGGGAGCGGGGAGCTGTTTTTT. The full variable domain, with the rest looked up from reference TRBV15 and TRBJ2-2, is DAMVIQNPRYQVTQFGKPVTLSCSQTLNHNVMYWYQQKSSQAPKLLFHYYDKDFNNEADTPDNFQSRRPNTSFCFLDIRSPGLGDTAMYLCATSRRGTSGSGELFFGEGSRLTVL.

The chain recombines TRBV6-1 with TRBJ2-3; D possibly corresponds to TRBD1 (5 bases). This CDR3 has 13 residues. Looked up from germline, CDR1 is MNHNS and CDR2 is SASEGT. Trimming cost V 1 base and J 6 bases, with 8 bases left between them. The CDR3 is CASSEEGWDTQYF. CDR3 coding DNA: TGTGCCAGCAGTGAAGAGGGGTGGGATACGCAGTATTTT.

This chain links TRBV7-8 with TRBJ2-7; D may be TRBD2 (6 bases). The germline V gene has CDR1 SGHVS and CDR2 FQNEAQ. This CDR3 has 15 residues. Trimming removed 2 bases at V and 2 bases at J, with 13 bases between. CDR3 nucleotide sequence: TGTGCCAGCAGCTTAATCCCTAGCGACGCCTACGAGCAGTACTTC. Translating gives CASSLIPSDAYEQYF. Complete variable domain (other parts from reference TRBV7-8 and TRBJ2-7): GAGVSQSPRYKVAKRGQDVALRCDPISGHVSLFWYQQALGQGPEFLTYFQNEAQLDKSGLPSDRFFAERPEGSVSTLKIQRTQQEDSAVYLCASSLIPSDAYEQYFGPGTRLTVT.

This clone has just one count. CDR3 sequence (DNA): TGTGCCAGCAGTTATTTCCTCGGGACAGCTGGAAACACCATATATTTT. It codes for CASSYFLGTAGNTIYF. V usage is TRBV6-5 and J usage is TRBJ1-3, with 7 bases fitting TRBD1. The ends lost 3 bases at V and 2 bases at J; junction bases unmatched: 7. The germline CDR1 and CDR2 sequences are MNHEY and SVGAGI. The CDR3 length is 16 residues.

The chain employs TRBV30 and TRBJ2-7; the D gene is possibly TRBD2 (6 bases). This CDR3 contains 14 residues. Trimming shortened V by 0 bases and J by 0 bases, and 9 bases separated the two germline ends. Germline CDR1 GTSNPN, CDR2 SVGIG (reference sequence). CDR3 sequence reads: CAWSVTGLSYEQYF. The DNA for the CDR3 is TGTGCCTGGAGTGTGACGGGACTCTCCTACGAGCAGTACTTC.

V gene TRBV27 combines with J gene TRBJ1-1; maybe TRBD1 (5 bases). CDR1 and CDR2 from the germline V gene are MNHEY and SMNVEV (reference sequence). V lost 4 bases and J 4 bases, leaving 13 bases between the germline ends. The CDR3 sequence is 14 residues long. CDR3 bases: TGTGCCAGCAGTTGGGACCGGGGGGGCACTGAAGCTTTCTTT. It encodes CASSWDRGGTEAFF.

The chain uses TRBV18 and TRBJ1-5, with 9 positions matching TRBD1. Germline assignment: CDR1 KGHSH and CDR2 LQKENI. V shed 0 bases and J 7 bases; nucleotides not matched to a gene: 4. There are 15 residues in the CDR3. CDR3 sequence: CASSPPTGGRQPQHF. Written as DNA, the CDR3 is TGTGCCAGCTCACCACCGACAGGGGGGAGGCAGCCCCAGCATTTT. Variable domain in full (rest from reference TRBV18 and TRBJ1-5): NAGVMQNPRHLVRRRGQEARLRCSPMKGHSHVYWYRQLPEEGLKFMVYLQKENIIDESGMPKERFSAEFPKEGPSILRIQQVVRGDSAAYFCASSPPTGGRQPQHFGDGTRLSIL.